This TCR beta chain originates from a study of blood T cells in healthy people across ages. General study results and limits: Conclusively comparing naive with antigen-experienced cells was impossible with unsorted PBMCs. Measured against age, TCR beta diversity per million T cells decreased in a roughly linear manner.

With regard to this clonotype: Its matching antigen is unknown.

The CDR3 runs 14 residues. The germline V and J ends were trimmed by 3 bases and 4 bases, with 12 bases remaining between them. Germline CDR1 MDHEN, CDR2 SYDVKM. PCR was performed a second time for about 6 to 11 cycles using a sample-barcoded 5' primer and a J-beta primer mix. There were at least 3 million CDR3-containing paired-end reads obtained from each sample. TCRdb reanalysed the 5' RACE reads using MiXCR and keeps one entry per CDR3 protein. The sample includes 1 million or so distinct CDR3 sequences, about 25% seen only once; the top ten take approximately 0.7%. These same records also appear under a second study, on T cells of mothers and their children. From that report: From each mother came over 8.5 million TCR beta CDR3 reads, and from each child came 2.5 million to 3 million.

Sequenced sample: blood. V usage is TRBV28 and J usage is TRBJ1-2; no reliable D call. This receptor was identified in a girl aged 2-10 years in good health. The CDR3, as DNA: TGTGCCAGCAGTTTGGGTGCGGGTCCCTATGGCTACACCTTC. It codes for CASSLGAGPYGYTF.